This T cell receptor beta chain was profiled in a study of blood T cell repertoires in COVID-19 (dated by TCRdb to about 2020). With regard to the full study: Samples covering the acute and convalescent phases of COVID-19 were provided by collaborators in the United States, Italy and Spain. The prospective study material was composed of cDNA or gDNA derived from T cells, B-cell-depleted T cells, or PBMCs. Subjects who had been exposed to COVID-19, were actively infected with it, or had recovered from it provided the deeply sampled blood TCRbeta repertoires that made up the dataset. A freely available public database, intended as a resource for researchers studying the immune response to SARS-CoV-2, is where the repertoires were released. The samples were drawn from two sources: the first 160 participants of the ongoing ImmuneRACE study, and 950 to 1,500 subjects contributed by 6 global collaborators. The sample metadata nearly always contained a de-identified subject ID, COVID-19 status, age in years and sex. Where available, HLA class I and class II types were taken from metadata supplied by the sample provider and were not determined by assay-based typing. The study at large found these results: The quantity of clinical and demographic metadata differed by source and by participant and was supplied without curation.

TCRbeta CDR3 regions were amplified from genomic DNA by means of the immunoSEQ Assay, a bias-controlled multiplex PCR. Per the authors' processing: Nucleated cell counts per sample were estimated from amplification of reference gene primers within the assay. To quantify the absolute abundance of each unique TCRbeta CDR3 rearrangement, sequence reads were collapsed and filtered. For each sample, productive Simpson clonality was calculated as the square root of Simpson's diversity index across productive rearrangements. TCRdb re-hosts the immuneACCESS table, in-frame sequences only. Its copies lack some clones; in the studies checked, an unresolved V gene accounts for under half of them, and the cause for the rest is not known. V, J and clone size derive from that table, while D and trimming were established from the DNA sequence. The sample profile shows some 140,000 clones; approximately 80% of them were found once. About an eighth of the sample is held by the ten biggest clonotypes.

CDR1 and CDR2 (LGHDT, YNNKEL) derive from the germline V gene (reference sequence). Here V drops 1 base and J drops 2 bases, and the junction holds 11 bases not matched to any gene. The CDR3 covers 19 residues, taking in both the cysteine and the phenylalanine. Kept here is only the CDR3 DNA, which spans 57 bases and is read in frame from base 1. Details on this clone: Its antigen is currently not known. Base qualities were left out, and no much larger clone turns up one base away.

One collaborating source in Seattle enrolled patients while the patients were actively infected and followed the patients over time throughout the course of disease. Each collaborating institution followed its own protocols to collect whole blood in K2EDTA tubes. For TCRbeta analysis, collaborator samples were shipped as frozen whole blood, as isolated PBMCs, or as DNA extracted from either sample type. Sequencing was done on a sample of peripheral blood. This TCR was recovered from a woman aged 60-70 years with COVID-19, enrolled during active disease. The rearranged segments are TRBV3-1 (or the pseudogene TRBV3-2) and TRBJ2-4; TRBD2 aligns with 10 central bases. The DNA is as follows: TGTGCCAGCAGCCAAGCCAGAGGAAGACTAGCGGGTTCCAAAAACATTCAGTACTTC. Translated, this gives CASSQARGRLAGSKNIQYF.